This T cell receptor (beta chain) was documented in a study of cytomegalovirus exposure and HLA in healthy donors. Study at large: There were some 410 genotyped donors. Of these, roughly 80% fell in the genetic ancestry cluster associated with self-reported Caucasian donors. Findings and limits, study-wide: Excluded: some indistinguishable V segments such as TRBV6-2 and TRBV6-3. Later analysis suggested links between common viral pathogens and several top significant clusters.

PCR was performed using 60 Vbeta and 13 Jbeta primers. Sequenced by immunoSEQ multiplex PCR; TCRdb stores in-frame clones only, minus some. The profile shows about 97,000 clones, about 85% of them singletons. Details on this clone: Antigen specificity is unknown.

V lost 4 bases and J 4 bases, leaving 11 bases between the germline ends. CDR1 is SGHAT, CDR2 FQNNGV, per germline. The CDR3 extends over 13 amino acids. The TCR comes from a man aged 25-45 years in good health and CMV-seronegative. Sample: PBMCs. This sequence joins TRBV11-2 and TRBJ2-7; perhaps TRBD2 as D (5 bases). CDR3 region: CASSSARLYEQYF. CDR3 in DNA: TGTGCCAGCAGCTCTGCGAGACTATACGAGCAGTACTTC.